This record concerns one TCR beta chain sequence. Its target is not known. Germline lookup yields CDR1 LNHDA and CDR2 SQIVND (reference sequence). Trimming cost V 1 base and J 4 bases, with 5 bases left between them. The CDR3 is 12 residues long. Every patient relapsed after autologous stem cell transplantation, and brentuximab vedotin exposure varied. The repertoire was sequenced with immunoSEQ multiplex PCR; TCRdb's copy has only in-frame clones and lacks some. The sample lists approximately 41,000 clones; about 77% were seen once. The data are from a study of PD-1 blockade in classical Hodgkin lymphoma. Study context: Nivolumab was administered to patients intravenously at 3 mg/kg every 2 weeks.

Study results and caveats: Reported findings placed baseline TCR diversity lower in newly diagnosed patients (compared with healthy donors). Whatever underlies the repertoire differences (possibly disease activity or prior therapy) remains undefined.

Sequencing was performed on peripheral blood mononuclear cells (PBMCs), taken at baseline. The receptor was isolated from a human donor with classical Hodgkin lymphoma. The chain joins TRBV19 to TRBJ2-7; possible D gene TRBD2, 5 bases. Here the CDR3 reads CASSIGGYEQYF. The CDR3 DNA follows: TGTGCCAGTAGTATAGGCGGGTACGAGCAGTACTTC.